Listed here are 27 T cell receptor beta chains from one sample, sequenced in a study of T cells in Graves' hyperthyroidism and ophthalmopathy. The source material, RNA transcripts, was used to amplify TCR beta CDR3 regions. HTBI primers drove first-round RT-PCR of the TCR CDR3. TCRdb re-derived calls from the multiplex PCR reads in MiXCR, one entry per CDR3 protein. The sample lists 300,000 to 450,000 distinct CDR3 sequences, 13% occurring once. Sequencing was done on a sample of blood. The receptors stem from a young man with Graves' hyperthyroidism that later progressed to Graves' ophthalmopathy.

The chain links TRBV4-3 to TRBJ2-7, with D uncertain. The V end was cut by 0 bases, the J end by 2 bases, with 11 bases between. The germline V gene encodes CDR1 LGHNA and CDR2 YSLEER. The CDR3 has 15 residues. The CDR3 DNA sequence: TGCGCCAGCAGCCAAGACTCGAGCAGCCCCTACGAGCAGTACTTC. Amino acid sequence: CASSQDSSSPYEQYF.

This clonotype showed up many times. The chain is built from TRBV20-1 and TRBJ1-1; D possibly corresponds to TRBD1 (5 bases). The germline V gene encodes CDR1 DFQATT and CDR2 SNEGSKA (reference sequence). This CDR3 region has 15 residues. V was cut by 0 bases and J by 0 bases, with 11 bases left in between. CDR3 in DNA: TGCAGTGCTAGAGAGGGGGGACGGATGAACACTGAAGCTTTCTTT. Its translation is CSAREGGRMNTEAFF.

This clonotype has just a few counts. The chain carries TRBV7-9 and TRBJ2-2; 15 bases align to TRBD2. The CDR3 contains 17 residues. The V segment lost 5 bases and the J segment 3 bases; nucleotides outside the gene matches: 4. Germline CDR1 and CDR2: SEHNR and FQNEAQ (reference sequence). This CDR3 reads CASSGGTSGGYTGELFF. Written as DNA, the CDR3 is TGTGCCAGCAGCGGCGGGACTAGCGGGGGGTACACCGGGGAGCTGTTTTTT.

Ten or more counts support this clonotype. DNA of the CDR3: TGTGCCAGCAGCCTGAGACTAGCGGGGGGGCTGGAGACCCAGTACTTC. As protein: CASSLRLAGGLETQYF. The chain carries TRBV7-8 and TRBJ2-5; TRBD2 aligns across 14 bases. The CDR3 runs to 16 residues. Per germline, CDR1 SGHVS and CDR2 FQNEAQ. With V trimmed by 5 bases and J by 5 bases, 7 bases remained unmatched.

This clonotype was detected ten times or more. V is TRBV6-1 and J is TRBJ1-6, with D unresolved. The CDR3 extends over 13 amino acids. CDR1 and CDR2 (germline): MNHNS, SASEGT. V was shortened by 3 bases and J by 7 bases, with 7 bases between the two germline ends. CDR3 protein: CASSDFENSPLHF. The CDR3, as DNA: TGTGCCAGCAGTGATTTCGAGAATTCACCCCTCCACTTT.

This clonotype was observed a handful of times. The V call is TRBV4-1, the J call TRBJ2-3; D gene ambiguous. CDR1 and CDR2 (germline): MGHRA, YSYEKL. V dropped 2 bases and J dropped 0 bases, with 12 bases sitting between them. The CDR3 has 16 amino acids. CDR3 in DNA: TGCGCCAGCAGCCAATTCCATGCCGTTAGCACAGATACGCAGTATTTT. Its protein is CASSQFHAVSTDTQYF.

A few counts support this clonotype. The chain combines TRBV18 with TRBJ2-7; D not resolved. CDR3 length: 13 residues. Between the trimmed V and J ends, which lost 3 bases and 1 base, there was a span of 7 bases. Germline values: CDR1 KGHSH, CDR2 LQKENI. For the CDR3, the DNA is TGTGCCAGCTCACCCCCCCTATCCTACGAGCAGTACTTC. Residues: CASSPPLSYEQYF.

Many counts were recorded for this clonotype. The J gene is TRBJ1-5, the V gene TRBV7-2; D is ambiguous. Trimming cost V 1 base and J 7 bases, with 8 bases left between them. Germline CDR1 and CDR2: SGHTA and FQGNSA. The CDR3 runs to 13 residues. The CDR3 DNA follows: TGTGCCAGCAGCTTAGATTCACGACAGCCCCAGCATTTT. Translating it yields CASSLDSRQPQHF.

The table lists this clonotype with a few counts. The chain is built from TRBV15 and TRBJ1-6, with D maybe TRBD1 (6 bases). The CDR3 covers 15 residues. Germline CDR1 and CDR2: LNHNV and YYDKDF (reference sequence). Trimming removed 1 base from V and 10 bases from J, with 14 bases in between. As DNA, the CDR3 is TGTGCCACCAGCAGAGGGAACAGGGATGACTCACCCCTCCACTTT. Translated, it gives CATSRGNRDDSPLHF.

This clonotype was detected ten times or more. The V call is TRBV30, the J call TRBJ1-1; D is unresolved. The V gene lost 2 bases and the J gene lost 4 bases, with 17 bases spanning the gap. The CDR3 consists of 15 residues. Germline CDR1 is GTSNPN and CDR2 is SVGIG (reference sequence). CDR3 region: CAWSPPGRKVTEAFF. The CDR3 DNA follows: TGTGCCTGGAGTCCACCCGGACGGAAGGTCACTGAAGCTTTCTTT.

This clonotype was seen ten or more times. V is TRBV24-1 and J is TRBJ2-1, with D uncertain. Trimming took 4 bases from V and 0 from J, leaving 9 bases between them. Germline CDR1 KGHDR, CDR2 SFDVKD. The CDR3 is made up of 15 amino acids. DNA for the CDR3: TGTGCCACCAGTGACGCCGCTAGCTCCTACAATGAGCAGTTCTTC. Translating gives CATSDAASSYNEQFF.

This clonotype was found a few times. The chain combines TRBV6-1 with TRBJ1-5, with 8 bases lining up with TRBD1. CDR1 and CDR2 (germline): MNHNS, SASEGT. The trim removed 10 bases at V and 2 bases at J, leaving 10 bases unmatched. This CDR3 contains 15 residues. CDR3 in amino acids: CATLEDRVGNQPQHF. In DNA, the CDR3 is TGTGCCACCCTTGAGGACAGGGTCGGCAATCAGCCCCAGCATTTT.

The DNA of the CDR3 is TGTGCCAGCAGTTCTGCCAGGATCTACGAGCAGTACTTC. Protein product: CASSSARIYEQYF. The chain couples TRBV6-2 or TRBV6-3 to TRBJ2-7, with D uncertain. This CDR3 is 13 amino acids long. Germline V gives CDR1 MNHEY, CDR2 SVGEGT. Trimming cost V 4 bases and J 3 bases, with 10 bases left between them.

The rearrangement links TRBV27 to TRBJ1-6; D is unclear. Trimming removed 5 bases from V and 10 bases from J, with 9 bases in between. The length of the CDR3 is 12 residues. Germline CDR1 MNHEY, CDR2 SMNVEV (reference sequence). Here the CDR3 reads CASSPLRSPLHF. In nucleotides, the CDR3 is TGTGCCAGCAGTCCCCTGAGGTCACCCCTCCACTTT.

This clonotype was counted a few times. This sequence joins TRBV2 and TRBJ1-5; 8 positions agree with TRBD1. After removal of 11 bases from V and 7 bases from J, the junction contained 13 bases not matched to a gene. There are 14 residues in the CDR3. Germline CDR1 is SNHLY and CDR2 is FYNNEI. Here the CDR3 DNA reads TGTGCCGGCTGTCACAGGGGGGTTCCGCAGCCCCAGCATTTT. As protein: CAGCHRGVPQPQHF.

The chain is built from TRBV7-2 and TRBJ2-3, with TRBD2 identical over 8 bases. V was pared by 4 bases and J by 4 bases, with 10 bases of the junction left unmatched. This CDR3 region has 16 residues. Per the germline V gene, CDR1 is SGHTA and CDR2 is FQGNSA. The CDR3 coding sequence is TGTGCCAGCAGCTCCACGGGCGGGGGGTCAGCAGATACGCAGTATTTT. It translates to CASSSTGGGSADTQYF.

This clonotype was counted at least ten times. In nucleotides, the CDR3 is TGCAGTGCTGACAGGGGGCCCTACAATGAGCAGTTCTTC. Protein sequence: CSADRGPYNEQFF. This sequence joins TRBV20-1 and TRBJ2-1; 10 positions match TRBD1. Germline V gives CDR1 DFQATT, CDR2 SNEGSKA (reference sequence). J gave up 2 bases and V 5 bases, and 0 bases lay outside the gene matches. CDR3 length: 13 residues.

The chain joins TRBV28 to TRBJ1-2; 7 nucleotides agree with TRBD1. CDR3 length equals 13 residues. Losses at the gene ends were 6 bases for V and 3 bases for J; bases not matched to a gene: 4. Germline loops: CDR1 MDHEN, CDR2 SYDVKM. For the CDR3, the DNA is TGTGCCAGCAGACAAGACAGGGACTATGGCTACACCTTC. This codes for CASRQDRDYGYTF.

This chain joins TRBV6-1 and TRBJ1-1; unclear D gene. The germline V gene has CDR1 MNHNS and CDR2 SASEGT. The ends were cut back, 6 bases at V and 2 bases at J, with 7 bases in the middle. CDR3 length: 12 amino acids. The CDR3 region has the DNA TGTGCCAGCAGCACCCCAAACACTGAAGCTTTCTTT. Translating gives CASSTPNTEAFF.

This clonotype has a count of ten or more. The CDR3 here is CASSLGAGLNGYTF. CDR3 DNA: TGTGCCAGCAGCTTAGGGGCAGGGCTAAATGGCTACACCTTC. The J gene is TRBJ1-2, the V gene TRBV5-6; TRBD1 might be the D (5 bases). Germline V gene data show CDR1 as SGHDT and CDR2 as YYEEEE. Trimming removed 2 bases at V and 6 bases at J, with 14 bases between. The CDR3 loop spans 14 amino acids.

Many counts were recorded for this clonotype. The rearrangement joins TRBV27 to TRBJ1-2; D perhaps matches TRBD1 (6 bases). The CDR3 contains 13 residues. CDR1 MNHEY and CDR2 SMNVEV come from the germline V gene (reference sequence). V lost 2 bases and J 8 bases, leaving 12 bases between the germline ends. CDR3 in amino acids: CASSLRGGQGYTF. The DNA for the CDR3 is TGTGCCAGCAGTTTACGGGGGGGGCAGGGCTACACCTTC.

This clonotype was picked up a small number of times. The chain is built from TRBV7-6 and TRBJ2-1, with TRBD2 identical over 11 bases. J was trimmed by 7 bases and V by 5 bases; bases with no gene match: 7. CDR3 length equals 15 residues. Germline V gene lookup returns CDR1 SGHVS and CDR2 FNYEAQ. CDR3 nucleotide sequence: TGTGCCAGCAGCCATAGCGGGGGGGTAAAAAATGAGCAGTTCTTC. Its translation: CASSHSGGVKNEQFF. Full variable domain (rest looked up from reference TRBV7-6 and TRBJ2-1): GAGVSQSPRYKVTKRGQDVALRCDPISGHVSLYWYRQALGQGPEFLTYFNYEAQQDKSGLPNDRFSAERPEGSISTLTIQRTEQRDSAMYRCASSHSGGVKNEQFFGPGTRLTVL.

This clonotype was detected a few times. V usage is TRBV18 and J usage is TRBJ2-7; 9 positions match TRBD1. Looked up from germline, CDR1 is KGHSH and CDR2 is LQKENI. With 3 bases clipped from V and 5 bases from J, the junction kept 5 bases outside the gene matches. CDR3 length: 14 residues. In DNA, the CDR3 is TGTGCCAGCTCACCTACAGGGGGCTCACACGAGCAGTACTTC. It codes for CASSPTGGSHEQYF.

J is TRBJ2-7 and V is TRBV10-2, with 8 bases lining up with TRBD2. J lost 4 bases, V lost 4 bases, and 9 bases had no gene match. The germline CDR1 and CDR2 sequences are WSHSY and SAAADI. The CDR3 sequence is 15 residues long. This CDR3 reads CASSAFGGGGYEQYF. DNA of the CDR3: TGCGCCAGCAGTGCTTTCGGGGGGGGGGGGTACGAGCAGTACTTC.

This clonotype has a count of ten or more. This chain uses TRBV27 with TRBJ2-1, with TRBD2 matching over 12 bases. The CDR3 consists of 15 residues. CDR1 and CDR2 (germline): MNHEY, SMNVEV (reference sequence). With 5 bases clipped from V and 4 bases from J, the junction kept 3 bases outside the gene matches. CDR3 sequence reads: CASSTGLAGYNEQFF. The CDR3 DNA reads TGTGCCAGCAGTACTGGACTAGCGGGATACAATGAGCAGTTCTTC.

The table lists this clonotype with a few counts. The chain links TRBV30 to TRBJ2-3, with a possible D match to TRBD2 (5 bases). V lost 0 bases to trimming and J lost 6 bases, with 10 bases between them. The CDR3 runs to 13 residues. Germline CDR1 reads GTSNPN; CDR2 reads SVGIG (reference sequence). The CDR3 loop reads CAWSVGEGDTQYF. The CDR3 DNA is TGTGCCTGGAGTGTCGGGGAAGGCGATACGCAGTATTTT.

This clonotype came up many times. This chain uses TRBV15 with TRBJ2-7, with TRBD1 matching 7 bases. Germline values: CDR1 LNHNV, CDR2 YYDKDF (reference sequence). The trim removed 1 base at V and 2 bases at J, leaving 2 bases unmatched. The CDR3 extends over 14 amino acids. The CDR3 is CATSRGDRAYEQYF. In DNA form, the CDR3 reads TGTGCCACCAGCAGAGGGGACAGAGCCTACGAGCAGTACTTC.